These 30 T cell receptor beta chains share one sample of origin, sequenced in a study of blood T cells in healthy people across ages. The use of a sample-barcoded 5' primer and a J-beta primer mix characterized a second PCR of about 7 to 12 cycles. A single record per CDR3 protein comes from TCRdb applying MiXCR to the 5' RACE reads. The sample lists roughly 2 million distinct CDR3 sequences; around half were seen once. The sequencing input was blood. The receptors here all came from a middle-aged woman in good health.

This clonotype was detected a few times. This chain connects TRBV3-1 to TRBJ2-1; no clear D gene. Trimming shortened V by 0 bases and J by 8 bases, and 8 bases separated the two germline ends. Looked up from germline, CDR1 is LGHDT and CDR2 is YNNKEL (reference sequence). The CDR3 is 13 amino acids. This CDR3 reads CASSQDDGYEQFF. The CDR3 DNA reads as TGTGCCAGCAGCCAAGACGATGGGTATGAGCAGTTCTTC.

This clonotype was observed a single time. This chain links TRBV5-1 with TRBJ1-2; D is unclear. V lost 0 bases, J lost 6 bases, and 12 bases lay in between. Germline CDR1 is SGHRS and CDR2 is YFSETQ. The CDR3 totals 14 residues. In nucleotides, the CDR3 is TGCGCCAGCAGCTTGGATCCAGGCCTCAATGGCTACACCTTC. Amino acids: CASSLDPGLNGYTF.

The chain joins TRBV6-6 to TRBJ2-4; no firm D call. Deletions cut 6 bases from V and 1 base from J, with 10 bases between. The germline V gene has CDR1 MNHNY and CDR2 SVGAGI (reference sequence). This CDR3 is 14 amino acids long. The CDR3 spells CASRLGMAKNIQYF. Written as DNA, the CDR3 is TGTGCCAGCAGGCTGGGGATGGCCAAAAACATTCAGTACTTC.

This clonotype was seen a handful of times. This sequence joins TRBV29-1 and TRBJ2-1; D may correspond to TRBD1 or TRBD2 (5 bases each). The CDR3 is made up of 14 amino acids. Trimming cost V 5 bases and J 5 bases, with 16 bases left between them. The germline V gene encodes CDR1 SQVTM and CDR2 ANQGSEA. The CDR3 is CSVRGGISDNEQFF. In DNA form, the CDR3 reads TGCAGCGTTCGTGGGGGAATTTCAGACAATGAGCAGTTCTTC.

This clonotype was recorded only once. The chain is built from TRBV4-3 and TRBJ1-4, with 7 bases aligning to TRBD1. The length of the CDR3 is 16 residues. V shed 3 bases, J shed 5 bases, and the junction held 9 bases outside the gene matches. CDR1 LGHNA and CDR2 YSLEER come from the germline V gene. CDR3 residues: CASSHPTTGKNEKLFF. The CDR3 nucleotides are TGCGCCAGCAGCCACCCGACGACAGGGAAAAATGAAAAACTGTTTTTT.

This chain joins TRBV29-1 and TRBJ2-1, with TRBD2 identical over 15 bases. With 8 bases clipped from V and 0 bases from J, the junction kept 8 bases outside the gene matches. The CDR3 covers 17 residues. Germline assignment: CDR1 SQVTM and CDR2 ANQGSEA. The DNA of the CDR3 is TGCAGCCTAGGGGGACTAGCGGGGGGTTTCTCCTACAATGAGCAGTTCTTC. Protein: CSLGGLAGGFSYNEQFF.

This chain joins TRBV10-3 and TRBJ2-5, with D maybe TRBD1 (5 bases). Judging by the DNA end, TRBJ2-7 fits better; the J call may be wrong. This CDR3 spans 11 amino acids. The germline V gene has CDR1 ENHRY and CDR2 SYGVKD. The chain's CDR3 is CAISQGHEQYF. The CDR3 bases are TGTGCCATCAGTCAGGGTCACGAGCAGTACTTC.

The CDR3 loop reads CSATLLAYEQYF. Here the CDR3 DNA reads TGCAGTGCTACGCTCCTAGCCTACGAGCAGTACTTC. This rearrangement joins TRBV20-1 to TRBJ2-7; D is unclear. Germline V gives CDR1 DFQATT, CDR2 SNEGSKA (reference sequence). V was clipped by 4 bases and J by 2 bases, with 9 bases between them. This CDR3 has 12 residues.

The chain joins TRBV7-2 to TRBJ2-5; 9 positions agree with TRBD2. CDR1 and CDR2 (germline): SGHTA, FQGNSA. J gave up 5 bases and V 2 bases, and 9 bases lay outside the gene matches. The CDR3 totals 16 residues. As DNA, the CDR3 is TGTGCCAGCAGCTTATCTCCGCGGGGGGGATGGGAGACCCAGTACTTC. Translation: CASSLSPRGGWETQYF.

In its sample, this clonotype was seen a few times. The V and J genes are TRBV20-1 and TRBJ2-5; the D gene is possibly TRBD2 (6 bases). V lost 4 bases to trimming and J lost 2 bases, with 11 bases between them. The CDR3 loop spans 13 amino acids. Germline V CDR1 and CDR2: DFQATT, SNEGSKA (reference sequence). CDR3 in amino acids: CSATWGVQETQYF. In DNA, the CDR3 is TGCAGTGCTACGTGGGGGGTTCAAGAGACCCAGTACTTC.

Comments on this clonotype: An end of the junction does not agree with germline; a read error may underlie this. J is TRBJ2-3 and V is TRBV6-5; D is possibly TRBD2 (5 bases). Germline CDR1 reads MNHEY; CDR2 reads SVGAGI. This CDR3 spans 15 amino acids. The CDR3 loop is CASSYYTASKDTQYF. CDR3 nucleotide sequence: TGTGCCAGCAGTTACTATACGGCTAGCAAAGATACGCAGTATTTT.

About this clonotype itself: A read error may produce the germline difference seen at one junction end. The rearrangement links TRBV4-3 to TRBJ1-1; 7 bases are a match to TRBD1. Germline-derived CDR1 and CDR2 are LGHNA and YSLEER. CDR3 length: 14 residues. This CDR3 is CTSSQGQSNTEAFF. CDR3 bases: TGCACCAGCAGCCAGGGACAGTCAAACACTGAAGCTTTCTTT.

V usage is TRBV6-5 and J usage is TRBJ1-2; D is ambiguous. V shed 2 bases and J shed 0 bases, with 10 bases lying between them. Per the germline V gene, CDR1 is MNHEY and CDR2 is SVGAGI. The CDR3 length is 15 residues. In DNA, the CDR3 is TGTGCCAGCAGTTACGGTACAAATTCTAACTATGGCTACACCTTC. Protein product: CASSYGTNSNYGYTF.

The table lists this clonotype with a few counts. The chain carries TRBV28 and TRBJ2-3, with a tentative D call TRBD1 (5 bases). CDR3 size: 16 residues. Trimming removed 3 bases at V and 5 bases at J, with 18 bases between. CDR1 is MDHEN and CDR2 is SYDVKM in the germline V gene. This chain's CDR3 is CASSLARAGFLDTQYF. As DNA, the CDR3 is TGTGCCAGCAGTTTGGCCAGGGCAGGGTTCCTAGATACGCAGTATTTT. Full variable domain (outside the CDR3, taken from reference TRBV28 and TRBJ2-3): DVKVTQSSRYLVKRTGEKVFLECVQDMDHENMFWYRQDPGLGLRLIYFSYDVKMKEKGDIPEGYSVSREKKERFSLILESASTNQTSMYLCASSLARAGFLDTQYFGPGTRLTVL.

To note about this clonotype: Its ends do not fully match the called genes, so a read error is possible. The chain uses TRBV11-2 and TRBJ2-1, with D perhaps TRBD1 or TRBD2 (6 bases each). Germline V CDR1 and CDR2: SGHAT, FQNNGV. This CDR3 is 14 amino acids long. This CDR3 reads CASSVEGGSNEQFF. CDR3 DNA: TGTGCCAGCAGCGTAGAGGGGGGATCGAATGAGCAGTTCTTC.

This clonotype was found once. V is TRBV5-5 and J is TRBJ2-1; no reliable D call. Germline lookup yields CDR1 SGHKS and CDR2 YYEKEE (reference sequence). The CDR3 has 15 residues. V dropped 1 base and J dropped 5 bases, with 13 bases sitting between them. The CDR3 loop is CASSLTITPNNEQFF. CDR3 nucleotides: TGTGCCAGCAGCTTGACGATCACTCCCAACAATGAGCAGTTCTTC.

This clonotype was seen more than once but under ten times. The chain is built from TRBV29-1 and TRBJ2-5, with 7 bases lining up with TRBD1. CDR3 length equals 13 residues. Trimming at V came to 3 bases and at J to 3 bases, leaving 4 bases not matched to a gene. From germline, CDR1 is SQVTM and CDR2 ANQGSEA. Here the CDR3 reads CSVDRGTEETQYF. DNA for the CDR3: TGCAGCGTTGATAGGGGGACAGAAGAGACCCAGTACTTC.

This clonotype was recorded a few times. The chain employs TRBV20-1 and TRBJ2-3, with D perhaps matching TRBD1 or TRBD2 (5 bases each). From germline, CDR1 is DFQATT and CDR2 SNEGSKA (reference sequence). Trimming removed 6 bases from V and 0 bases from J, with 16 bases in between. There are 15 residues in the CDR3. This CDR3 is CSALPGTKSTDTQYF. The CDR3, as DNA: TGCAGTGCGCTCCCCGGGACGAAGAGCACAGATACGCAGTATTTT.

About this clonotype itself: Possible read error: a much larger clone is one base away. This rearrangement joins TRBV11-3 to TRBJ2-5, with TRBD2 matching over 8 bases. Germline-derived CDR1 and CDR2 are SGHNT and YENEEA. With 4 bases clipped from V and 4 bases from J, the junction kept 11 bases outside the gene matches. This CDR3 spans 16 amino acids. The chain's CDR3 is CASSSGAAGEGETQYF. DNA of the CDR3: TGTGCCAGCAGCTCGGGGGCAGCGGGGGAAGGAGAGACCCAGTACTTC.

Here the CDR3 reads CSPWGGTGKTQYF. The CDR3 DNA reads TGCAGCCCCTGGGGGGGGACCGGGAAGACCCAGTACTTC. The rearrangement links TRBV29-1 to TRBJ2-5, with 7 bases identical to TRBD2. V shed 8 bases, J shed 6 bases, and the junction held 12 bases outside the gene matches. Germline V gene lookup returns CDR1 SQVTM and CDR2 ANQGSEA. The CDR3 consists of 13 residues.

The chain recombines TRBV28 with TRBJ1-2, with a weak D call TRBD1 (6 bases). The CDR3 extends over 15 amino acids. The germline CDR1 and CDR2 sequences are MDHEN and SYDVKM. V was shortened by 8 bases and J by 0 bases, with 16 bases between the two germline ends. The CDR3 DNA follows: TGTGCCAGCGCCGGACAGAGTGTTTCTAACTATGGCTACACCTTC. Its translation: CASAGQSVSNYGYTF.

This clonotype was counted between two and nine times. The rearrangement joins TRBV6-5 to TRBJ2-7; a possible D gene is TRBD1 (6 bases). The CDR3 sequence is 15 residues long. CDR1 is MNHEY and CDR2 is SVGAGI in the germline V gene. V was shortened by 6 bases and J by 2 bases, with 17 bases between the two germline ends. Here the CDR3 DNA reads TGTGCCAGCAGCCCCAGGGGAGCAGCGGCCTACGAGCAGTACTTC. The encoded protein is CASSPRGAAAYEQYF.

Concerning this clonotype: A read error may account for a junction end that differs from germline. This chain links TRBV24-1 with TRBJ2-1; TRBD1 aligns across 12 bases. The CDR3 totals 16 residues. Germline V gene data show CDR1 as KGHDR and CDR2 as SFDVKD. The CDR3 nucleotides are TGTGCCGCCAGTGATCTCGCCGGGACAGGGGGCTATGAGCAGTTCTTC. Amino acid sequence: CAASDLAGTGGYEQFF.

There are a few counts of this clonotype. The genes are TRBV20-1 and TRBJ2-1; 9 bases agree with TRBD2. Germline-derived CDR1 and CDR2 are DFQATT and SNEGSKA (reference sequence). This CDR3 is built from 17 residues. V lost 1 base and J lost 8; bases outside the gene matches: 15. CDR3 protein: CSARGLAGRLGFHEQFF. CDR3 in DNA: TGCAGTGCTAGAGGCCTAGCGGGGCGGCTGGGGTTCCATGAGCAGTTCTTC.

The chain combines TRBV7-3 with TRBJ2-3; 7 bases align to TRBD2. The junction had 13 bases not matched to a gene; V was cut back by 5 bases and J by 2 bases. CDR3 size: 17 residues. Germline V CDR1 and CDR2: SGHTA, FQGTGA. The CDR3 spells CASSPLPPSGPTDTQYF. In DNA form, the CDR3 reads TGTGCCAGCAGCCCCCTTCCACCTAGCGGACCCACAGATACGCAGTATTTT.

J is TRBJ2-5 and V is TRBV3-1; 11 bases map to TRBD2. The length of the CDR3 is 14 residues. V trimming: 5 bases; J trimming: 7 bases; junction bases outside the gene matches: 6. Germline values: CDR1 LGHDT, CDR2 YNNKEL (reference sequence). The CDR3 here is CASSDSGGDWTQYF. In nucleotides, the CDR3 is TGTGCCAGCAGCGATAGCGGGGGGGATTGGACCCAGTACTTC.

This clonotype came up a few times. The V call is TRBV7-9, the J call TRBJ2-5; possible D gene TRBD1, 5 bases. With 2 bases removed from V and 5 bases from J, the gap between germline ends came to 12 bases. The CDR3 length is 14 residues. The V gene's germline CDR1 is SEHNR and CDR2 FQNEAQ (reference sequence). The CDR3 reads CASSLRGPAETQYF. Written as DNA, the CDR3 is TGTGCCAGCAGCTTAAGGGGCCCGGCGGAGACCCAGTACTTC.

The chain couples TRBV20-1 to TRBJ2-3, with a weak D call TRBD1 (7 bases). Germline V CDR1 and CDR2: DFQATT, SNEGSKA (reference sequence). This CDR3 is 16 amino acids long. Trimming left V 4 bases short and J 1 base short, with 18 bases between. CDR3 protein: CSANRPWRGRTDTQYF. CDR3 coding DNA: TGCAGTGCTAATCGTCCGTGGAGGGGGCGCACAGATACGCAGTATTTT.

This clonotype has more than one count but fewer than ten. V and J are TRBV7-8 and TRBJ2-3; TRBD2 matches at 9 bases. Per the germline V gene, CDR1 is SGHVS and CDR2 is FQNEAQ. After removal of 0 bases from V and 5 bases from J, the junction contained 9 bases not matched to a gene. The CDR3 runs 17 residues. This CDR3 is CASSLAGSGGYGDTQYF. In DNA, the CDR3 is TGTGCCAGCAGCTTAGCGGGTAGCGGGGGATATGGAGATACGCAGTATTTT.

The rearrangement links TRBV7-2 to TRBJ1-5; 7 positions match TRBD1. The V gene end was trimmed by 5 bases and the J gene end by 5 bases; junction bases not matched to a gene: 9. Germline V lookup: CDR1 SGHTA, CDR2 FQGNSA. CDR3 length equals 15 residues. The CDR3 here is CASSPRQGRDQPQHF. CDR3 bases: TGTGCCAGCAGCCCCAGACAGGGCAGGGATCAGCCCCAGCATTTT.